These 27 T cell receptor beta chains share one sample of origin, sequenced in a study of human T cells and chemical hapten exposure (dated by TCRdb to 2020 to 2023). To prepare the library, RACE was applied. The data were produced on a NextSeq 500. Starting from the raw public reads, TCRdb applied fastp trimming at Q25, assembled clones with MiXCR and retained in-frame beta chains. Each CDR3 protein gets just one entry, which takes the most common genes and DNA from the rows behind it. For this sample there are 120,000 to 150,000 distinct CDR3 sequences; 12% appear just once. The ten biggest clones cover around 1.4% of the sample. The intended sense of this specimen's time point label: patch test 2, 6 weeks after DPC sensitization. The treatment or condition label, read with the paper, signifies: therapeutic diphenylcyclopropenone sensitization with weekly scalp DPC. Sequencing was performed on whole blood, taken in connection with sensitization to the hapten diphenylcyclopropenone (DPC). All receptors derive from a woman in her fifties or sixties with alopecia areata. Some clones in this sample may be carry-over from other donors' samples.

This clonotype turned up a few times. This chain connects TRBV7-2 to TRBJ2-3, with 8 nucleotides matching TRBD2. This CDR3 spans 13 amino acids. V gave up 10 bases and J gave up 4 bases; unmatched junction bases: 7. The germline V gene has CDR1 SGHTA and CDR2 FQGNSA. CDR3 sequence (DNA): TGTGCCATCAACCCCGGGGGGGCAGATACGCAGTATTTT. As protein: CAINPGGADTQYF.

This clonotype was counted ten times or more. The chain has TRBV7-9 and TRBJ2-5; no clear D gene. The germline gives CDR1 SEHNR, CDR2 FQNEAQ (reference sequence). This CDR3 region has 16 residues. Trimming stripped 5 bases from V and 2 bases from J, with 18 bases between. CDR3 nucleotide sequence: TGTGCCAGCAGCCCTCCAGGACGGGCGGAACAAGAGACCCAGTACTTC. It translates to CASSPPGRAEQETQYF. Filled out from reference TRBV7-9 and TRBJ2-5, the complete variable domain reads DTGVSQNPRHKITKRGQNVTFRCDPISEHNRLYWYRQTLGQGPEFLTYFQNEAQLEKSRLLSDRFSAERPKGSFSTLEIQRTEQGDSAMYLCASSPPGRAEQETQYFGPGTRLLVL.

This clonotype showed up just a few times. The V and J genes are TRBV5-1 and TRBJ2-1; TRBD2 matches 9 bases. This CDR3 has 16 residues. The junction had 11 bases not matched to a gene; V was cut back by 4 bases and J by 6 bases. In germline, CDR1 is SGHRS, CDR2 YFSETQ. The CDR3 sequence is CASSPTGTSLVNEQFF. In DNA, the CDR3 is TGCGCCAGCAGCCCTACCGGGACTAGCCTCGTCAATGAGCAGTTCTTC.

This clonotype was found a few times. V is TRBV7-9 and J is TRBJ2-1; TRBD2 aligns across 9 bases. CDR1 is SEHNR, CDR2 FQNEAQ, per germline (reference sequence). The CDR3 totals 17 residues. V was pared by 5 bases and J by 2 bases, with 10 bases of the junction left unmatched. Here the CDR3 DNA reads TGTGCCAGCAGCCCAAGACTAGCGGAGCCGGCCTACAATGAGCAGTTCTTC. Translation gives CASSPRLAEPAYNEQFF.

This clonotype turned up a few times. V usage is TRBV28 and J usage is TRBJ2-5, with D possibly TRBD1 on 6 matching bases. Germline V lookup: CDR1 MDHEN, CDR2 SYDVKM. The CDR3 is 18 amino acids. V was clipped by 4 bases and J by 4 bases, with 25 bases between them. For the CDR3, the DNA is TGTGCCAGCAGTTCCGCCCAGATATACTACAGGGAAGGAGAGACCCAGTACTTC. It is translated as CASSSAQIYYREGETQYF.

This clonotype was seen at least ten times. V usage is TRBV7-2 and J usage is TRBJ2-1; D gene ambiguous. The germline V gene has CDR1 SGHTA and CDR2 FQGNSA. The V and J ends lost 2 bases and 0 bases respectively, with 8 bases between them. This CDR3 has 15 residues. CDR3 nucleotide sequence: TGTGCCAGCAGCTTATCCGTCAGCTCCTACAATGAGCAGTTCTTC. This sequence encodes CASSLSVSSYNEQFF.

This clonotype occurred a few times. The chain links TRBV30 to TRBJ1-1; a weak D match, TRBD1 (5 bases). Germline V gene sequence: CDR1 GTSNPN, CDR2 SVGIG (reference sequence). V lost 3 bases to trimming and J lost 0 bases, with 8 bases between them. The CDR3 consists of 13 residues. The CDR3 here is CAWRQALNTEAFF. The CDR3 DNA sequence: TGTGCCTGGAGACAGGCCCTGAACACTGAAGCTTTCTTT.

About this clonotype: The junction shows a germline mismatch at one end, possibly a read error. This chain connects TRBV7-7 to TRBJ2-3; 10 positions match TRBD2. Germline V CDR1 and CDR2: SSHAT, FNYEAQ (reference sequence). CDR3 length equals 16 residues. This CDR3 reads CASSLLAGEDTDTQYF. In DNA form, the CDR3 reads TGTGCTAGCAGCCTTCTAGCGGGAGAGGACACAGATACGCAGTATTTT.

The chain uses TRBV29-1 and TRBJ2-4; the match to TRBD1 covers 7 bases. CDR3 length: 12 residues. The V and J ends lost 4 bases and 13 bases, in that order; junction bases with no gene match: 10. The germline gives CDR1 SQVTM, CDR2 ANQGSEA. Here the CDR3 DNA reads TGCAGCGTTGCAAGGGACAGTTCTACGCAGTACTTC. Residues: CSVARDSSTQYF.

This clonotype was seen a handful of times. The J gene is TRBJ1-2, the V gene TRBV14; D remains unclear. The germline CDR1 and CDR2 sequences are SGHDN and FVKESK. The CDR3 totals 14 residues. V lost 5 bases and J lost 0, with 10 bases in between. CDR3 nucleotide sequence: TGTGCCAGCAGCGCTGCGAGTTCTAACTATGGCTACACCTTC. Translated: CASSAASSNYGYTF.

The chain is built from TRBV20-1 and TRBJ2-3; the match to TRBD1 covers 12 bases. This CDR3 has 15 amino acids. With V trimmed by 6 bases and J by 6 bases, 10 bases remained unmatched. From germline, CDR1 is DFQATT and CDR2 SNEGSKA (reference sequence). Written as DNA, the CDR3 is TGCAGTGCCCTGCCGGGACAGGGGGCAAGGGATACGCAGTATTTT. It encodes CSALPGQGARDTQYF.

Note on this clonotype: No conserved phenylalanine or tryptophan ends this CDR3, so it is likely a read error. CDR3 amino acids: CASNGLAGDHNEQFL. CDR3 DNA: TGTGCCAGCAACGGACTAGCGGGAGATCACAATGAGCAGTTCCTC. The genes are TRBV19 and TRBJ2-1, with 13 bases that match TRBD2. Losses at the gene ends were 9 bases for V and 5 bases for J; bases not matched to a gene: 7. The CDR3 runs 15 residues. CDR1 LNHDA and CDR2 SQIVND come from the germline V gene (reference sequence).

The chain couples TRBV11-1 to TRBJ2-5; 7 nucleotides align to TRBD1. The CDR3 is 14 amino acids. The V and J ends lost 5 bases and 1 base, in that order; junction bases with no gene match: 4. In germline, CDR1 is SGHAT, CDR2 FQDESV (reference sequence). The CDR3 spells CASSKGQAQETQYF. Written as DNA, the CDR3 is TGTGCCAGCAGCAAAGGACAGGCCCAAGAGACCCAGTACTTC.

The chain uses TRBV5-1 and TRBJ2-7; 10 bases align to TRBD2. V was clipped by 4 bases and J by 2 bases; unmatched bases: 6. Germline CDR1 SGHRS, CDR2 YFSETQ. This CDR3 is built from 15 residues. The CDR3 bases are TGCGCCAGCAGCCCGGGACTAGCGAGTGCCTACGAGCAGTACTTC. Its protein product is CASSPGLASAYEQYF.

This clonotype appeared many times. CDR3 region: CASSSGAGTSYEQYF. The CDR3 DNA follows: TGTGCCAGCAGCTCCGGGGCAGGGACCTCCTACGAGCAGTACTTC. The chain is built from TRBV7-2 and TRBJ2-7; D tentatively reads TRBD1 or TRBD2 (5 bases each). The CDR3 has 15 residues. Germline CDR1 SGHTA, CDR2 FQGNSA. Between the trimmed V and J ends, which lost 4 bases and 0 bases, there was a span of 13 bases.

This clonotype was found many times. The rearrangement uses TRBV19 and TRBJ1-2, with D maybe TRBD1 (5 bases). Germline V CDR1 and CDR2: LNHDA, SQIVND (reference sequence). The ends were cut back, 7 bases at V and 3 bases at J, with 18 bases in the middle. The CDR3 has 15 amino acids. CDR3 DNA sequence: TGTGCCAGTACTGATCCCAGCGGGGCCTACTATGGCTACACCTTC. This encodes CASTDPSGAYYGYTF.

In this sample, this clonotype turned up many times. Its ends do not fully match the called genes, so a read error is possible. The V call is TRBV7-7, the J call TRBJ1-3, with a weak D call TRBD1 (5 bases). There are 18 residues in the CDR3. CDR1 is SSHAT and CDR2 is FNYEAQ in the germline V gene (reference sequence). The CDR3 region has the DNA TGTGCTAGCAGCTTAGGCCTCCGGGGGACCCGCTCTGGAAACACCATATATTTT. Protein product: CASSLGLRGTRSGNTIYF. Based on the CDR3 plus reference TRBV7-7 and TRBJ1-3, the full variable domain is GAGVSQSPRYKVTKRGQDVTLRCDPISSHATLYWYQQALGQGPEFLTYFNYEAQPDKSGLPSDRFSAERPEGSISTLTIQRTEQRDSAMYRCASSLGLRGTRSGNTIYFGEGSWLTVV.

This clonotype occurred many times. The V gene is TRBV9, the J gene TRBJ2-2; 7 bases align to TRBD2. Germline V gene data show CDR1 as SGDLS and CDR2 as YYNGEE. The trim removed 5 bases at V and 4 bases at J, leaving 2 bases unmatched. The CDR3 is 13 residues long. The CDR3 here is CASRREGTGELFF. The CDR3 coding sequence is TGTGCCAGCAGGAGGGAGGGCACCGGGGAGCTGTTTTTT.

This clonotype was detected a few times. The rearrangement uses TRBV30 and TRBJ2-3, with a tentative D call TRBD2 (6 bases). V was pared by 3 bases and J by 2 bases, with 18 bases between. This CDR3 is 16 amino acids long. The germline gives CDR1 GTSNPN, CDR2 SVGIG (reference sequence). This chain's CDR3 is CAWRGPVVGLTDTQYF. In nucleotides, the CDR3 is TGTGCCTGGAGAGGCCCGGTGGTGGGACTCACAGATACGCAGTATTTT.

This clonotype has ten or more counts. V and J are TRBV11-2 and TRBJ2-7, with 9 bases fitting TRBD1. The CDR3 is 15 amino acids. The germline gives CDR1 SGHAT, CDR2 FQNNGV. V lost 4 bases and J lost 0; bases outside the gene matches: 4. DNA of the CDR3: TGTGCCAGCAGCTCCCGGGACAGGGCCTCCTACGAGCAGTACTTC. This codes for CASSSRDRASYEQYF.

The table lists this clonotype with a few counts. V and J are TRBV5-6 and TRBJ1-5, with TRBD1 as a possible D gene (5 bases). Trimming pared 3 bases from V and 6 bases from J, leaving 10 bases between. The CDR3 is 13 amino acids. Germline assignment: CDR1 SGHDT and CDR2 YYEEEE. For the CDR3, the DNA is TGTGCCAGCAGCTGGGGACGTGGTCAGCCCCAGCATTTT. It codes for CASSWGRGQPQHF.

This clonotype was observed a few times. The chain recombines TRBV6-5 with TRBJ2-4; TRBD2 matches 8 bases. The CDR3 loop spans 13 amino acids. Per the germline V gene, CDR1 is MNHEY and CDR2 is SVGAGI. V lost 11 bases and J lost 1; bases outside the gene matches: 4. The CDR3 loop reads CASREGAKNIQYF. The CDR3 bases are TGTGCCTCCCGGGAGGGGGCCAAAAACATTCAGTACTTC.

This clonotype was found a few times. The V and J genes are TRBV20-1 and TRBJ2-5; 9 positions agree with TRBD1. This CDR3 spans 14 amino acids. The germline V gene encodes CDR1 DFQATT and CDR2 SNEGSKA (reference sequence). With V trimmed by 6 bases and J by 4 bases, 9 bases remained unmatched. CDR3 bases: TGCAGTGCCCAGGGACAGGGATACCCAGAGACCCAGTACTTC. Translating it yields CSAQGQGYPETQYF.

This clonotype occurred a few times. The chain is built from TRBV4-1 and TRBJ2-1; 10 nucleotides align to TRBD2. The germline gives CDR1 MGHRA, CDR2 YSYEKL. The CDR3 has 16 amino acids. The V segment lost 10 bases and the J segment 7 bases; nucleotides outside the gene matches: 16. DNA of the CDR3: TGCGCCACCAAACCTAAAACCCTAGCGGGGGTAAATGAGCAGTTCTTC. Translated, it gives CATKPKTLAGVNEQFF.

The chain is built from TRBV15 and TRBJ1-6; tentatively, D is TRBD1 (5 bases). Germline CDR1 reads LNHNV; CDR2 reads YYDKDF (reference sequence). V dropped 2 bases and J dropped 3 bases, with 5 bases sitting between them. CDR3 length: 14 residues. The DNA for the CDR3 is TGTGCCACCAGCAGACAGGGCTATAATTCACCCCTCCACTTT. Translating gives CATSRQGYNSPLHF.

A word on this clonotype: One end of the junction does not line up with germline, which may come from a read error. The chain employs TRBV20-1 and TRBJ1-4; weak D call: TRBD1 (5 bases). The CDR3 length is 12 residues. The V gene's germline CDR1 is DFQATT and CDR2 SNEGSKA (reference sequence). CDR3 protein: CSARGVNEKLFF. The CDR3 DNA follows: TGCAGTGCCAGAGGGGTTAATGAAAAACTGTTTTTT.

This clonotype was found many times. The chain recombines TRBV2 with TRBJ2-7, with 7 bases matching TRBD1. The length of the CDR3 is 14 residues. The trim removed 4 bases at V and 3 bases at J, leaving 6 bases unmatched. Germline CDR1 SNHLY, CDR2 FYNNEI. The CDR3 is CASSVDRAGYEQYF. The CDR3 bases are TGTGCCAGCAGTGTAGACAGGGCGGGCTACGAGCAGTACTTC.